This note documents a single T cell receptor (beta chain) sequence. Antigen unknown. This specimen comes from a study of blood T cells in healthy people across ages. V was pared by 4 bases and J by 1 base, with 13 bases between. Germline V gene sequence: CDR1 SGHTA, CDR2 FQGNSA. This CDR3 spans 15 amino acids. Study results and caveats: One million T cells yielded diversity estimates that were considered underestimates.

Sample-barcoded 5' priming and a J-beta primer mix drove a second PCR of roughly 7 to 11 cycles. TCRdb fed the 5' RACE reads into MiXCR, producing one record per CDR3 protein. Counted here are over 950,000 distinct CDR3 sequences, around two fifths occurring once; the ten biggest clones make up around 12%. The chain has TRBV7-2 and TRBJ1-1; D may be TRBD1 (6 bases). The specimen was blood. The origin of this receptor is a man aged 18 to 30 in good health. The CDR3 is CASSSTGMRNTEAFF. CDR3 bases: TGTGCCAGCAGCTCCACAGGGATGAGGAACACTGAAGCTTTCTTT.